This T cell receptor beta chain was retrieved from a study of T-cell reconstitution after alpha-beta-depleted transplantation in children (dated by TCRdb to 2015 to 2016). Notes on the research overall: T-cell immune reconstitution after TCRalphabeta/CD19-depleted allogeneic hematopoietic cell transplantation in children was quantitatively tracked in the study by means of TCR repertoire profiling. Summary of the overall study and its limitations: In some patients, high TCRbeta diversity at day 60 was attributed to recipient T cells and intrathymic progenitors that had survived conditioning. About two months after transplant, the apparently early recovery of alphabetaT-cell counts reportedly depended on just several hundred clones that had expanded rapidly and came from non-depleted graft cells. Over the following months the frequencies of hyperexpanded clones went down, and after one year T-cell counts and TCRbeta diversity were mostly credited to newly produced T cells.

In regard to this clonotype: Its antigen has not been determined. Within one base of it there is no much larger clone, and no base qualities were kept.

Taken with the paper, the label for treatment or condition translates to: allogeneic hematopoietic cell transplantation with graft depleted of TCRalphabeta T cells and CD19 B cells. The transplant recipients were children given TCRalphabeta/CD19-depleted allogeneic hematopoietic cell grafts. The library was prepared using PCR. Sequencer: Illumina HiSeq 2500. Molecular barcoding was employed in the preparation of TCR libraries, with unique molecular identifiers being used to normalize TCRbeta repertoire quantification. TCRdb cleaned the public reads at Q25 with fastp, built clones with MiXCR and kept in-frame beta chains. Merged by CDR3 protein, the rows form single entries marked with the most common genes and DNA. The sample data list 450,000 to 550,000 distinct CDR3 sequences, and 10% to 12% of these were observed just once. Clones ranked in the top ten supply 14% of the sample. There are 14 amino acids in the CDR3, from cysteine to phenylalanine inclusive. Only CDR3 DNA is held: 42 bases, read in frame from base 1. The germline V gene gives CDR1 as SGHRS and CDR2 as YFSETQ. Ends trimmed: V by 4 bases, J by 4 bases; bases unmatched to a gene: 5.

Recombination connected TRBV5-1 to TRBJ2-7, and TRBD2 matches 10 of the central bases. The clonotype comes from a female patient aged 2-10 years who had a stem cell transplant for aplastic anemia, so the T cells may come from the graft donor. Sequenced here: PBMCs, mostly from graft donor cells, sampled 180 days after TCRalphabeta/CD19-depleted stem cell transplant. The CDR3 amino acid sequence is: CASSQGTSEYEQYF. The DNA reads as follows: TGCGCCAGCAGCCAGGGGACTAGCGAATACGAGCAGTACTTC. The full variable domain, completed from the reference TRBV5-1 and TRBJ2-7 proteins outside the CDR3, reads KAGVTQTPRYLIKTRGQQVTLSCSPISGHRSVSWYQQTPGQGLQFLFEYFSETQRNKGNFPGRFSGRQFSNSRSEMNVSTLELGDSALYLCASSQGTSEYEQYFGPGTRLTVT.